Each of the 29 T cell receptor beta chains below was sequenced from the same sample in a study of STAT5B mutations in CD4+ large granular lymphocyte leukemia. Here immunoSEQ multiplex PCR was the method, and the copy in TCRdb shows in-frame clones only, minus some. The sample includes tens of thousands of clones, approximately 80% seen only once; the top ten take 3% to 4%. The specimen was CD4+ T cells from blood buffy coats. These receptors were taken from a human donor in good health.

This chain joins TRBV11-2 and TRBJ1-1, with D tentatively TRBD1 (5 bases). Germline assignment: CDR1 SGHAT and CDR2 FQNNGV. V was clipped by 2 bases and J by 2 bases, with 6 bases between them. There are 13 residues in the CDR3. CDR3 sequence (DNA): TGTGCCAGCAGCTTAACAGGTAACACTGAAGCTTTCTTT. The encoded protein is CASSLTGNTEAFF. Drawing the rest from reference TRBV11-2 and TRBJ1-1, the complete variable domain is EAGVAQSPRYKIIEKRQSVAFWCNPISGHATLYWYQQILGQGPKLLIQFQNNGVVDDSQLPKDRFSAERLKGVDSTLKIQPAKLEDSAVYLCASSLTGNTEAFFGQGTRLTVV.

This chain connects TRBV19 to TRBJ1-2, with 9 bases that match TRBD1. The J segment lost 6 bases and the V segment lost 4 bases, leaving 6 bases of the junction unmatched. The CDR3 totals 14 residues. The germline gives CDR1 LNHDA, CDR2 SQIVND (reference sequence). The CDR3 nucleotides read TGTGCCAGTAGTACGGGACAGGGAAGCCATGGCTACACCTTC. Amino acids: CASSTGQGSHGYTF.

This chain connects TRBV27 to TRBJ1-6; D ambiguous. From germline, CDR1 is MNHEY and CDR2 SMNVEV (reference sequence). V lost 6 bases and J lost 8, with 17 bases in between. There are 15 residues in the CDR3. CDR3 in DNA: TGTGCCAGCAGCCCCCGTAGCAGTACGGATTCACCCCTCCACTTT. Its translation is CASSPRSSTDSPLHF.

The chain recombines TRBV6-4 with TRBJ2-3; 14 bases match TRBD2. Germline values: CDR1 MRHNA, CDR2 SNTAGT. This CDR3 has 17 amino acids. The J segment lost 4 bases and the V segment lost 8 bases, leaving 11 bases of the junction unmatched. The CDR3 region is CASGRPGTSGSPDTQYF. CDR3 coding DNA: TGTGCCAGCGGGCGTCCTGGGACTAGCGGGAGTCCAGATACGCAGTATTTT.

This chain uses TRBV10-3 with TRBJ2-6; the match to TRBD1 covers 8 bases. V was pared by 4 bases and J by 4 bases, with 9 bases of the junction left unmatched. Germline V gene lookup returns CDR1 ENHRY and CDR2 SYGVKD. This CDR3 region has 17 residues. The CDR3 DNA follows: TGTGCCATCAGTGGCCCGGACAGGGTGGACGGGGCCAACGTCCTGACTTTC. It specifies CAISGPDRVDGANVLTF.

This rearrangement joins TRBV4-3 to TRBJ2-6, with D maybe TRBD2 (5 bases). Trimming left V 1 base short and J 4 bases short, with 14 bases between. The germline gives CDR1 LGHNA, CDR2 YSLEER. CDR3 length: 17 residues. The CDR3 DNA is TGCGCCAGCAGCCAAGCTGGTCAGCGGTCAGGGGCCAACGTCCTGACTTTC. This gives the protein CASSQAGQRSGANVLTF.

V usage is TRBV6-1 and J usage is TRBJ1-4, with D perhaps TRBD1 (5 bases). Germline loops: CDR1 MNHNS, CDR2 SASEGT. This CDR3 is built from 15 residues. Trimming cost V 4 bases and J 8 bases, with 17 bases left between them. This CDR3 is CASSGGDALGEKLFF. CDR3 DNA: TGTGCCAGCAGTGGAGGGGACGCCCTAGGGGAAAAACTGTTTTTT.

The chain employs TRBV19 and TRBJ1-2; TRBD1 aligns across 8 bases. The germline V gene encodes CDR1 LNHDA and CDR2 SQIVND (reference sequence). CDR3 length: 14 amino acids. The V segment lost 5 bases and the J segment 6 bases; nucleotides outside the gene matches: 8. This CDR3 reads CASSSARGLDGYTF. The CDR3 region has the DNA TGTGCCAGTAGTTCGGCCAGGGGGCTAGATGGCTACACCTTC.

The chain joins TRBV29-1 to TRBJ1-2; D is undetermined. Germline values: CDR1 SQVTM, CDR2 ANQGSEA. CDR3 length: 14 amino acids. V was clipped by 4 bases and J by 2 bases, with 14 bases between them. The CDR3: CSVGAYRKNYGYTF. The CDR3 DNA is TGCAGCGTTGGGGCCTACAGAAAGAACTATGGCTACACCTTC.

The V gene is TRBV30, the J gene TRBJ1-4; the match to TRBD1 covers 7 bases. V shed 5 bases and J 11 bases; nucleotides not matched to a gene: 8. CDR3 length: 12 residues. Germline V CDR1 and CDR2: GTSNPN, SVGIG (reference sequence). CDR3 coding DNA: TGTGCCTGGGGCGAGACAGGGAACAAACTGTTTTTT. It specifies CAWGETGNKLFF.

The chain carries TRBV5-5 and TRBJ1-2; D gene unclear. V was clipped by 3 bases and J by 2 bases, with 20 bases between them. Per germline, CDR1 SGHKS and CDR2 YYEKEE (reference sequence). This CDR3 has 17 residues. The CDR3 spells CASSSQTQKRANYGYTF. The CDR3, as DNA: TGTGCCAGCAGCTCTCAAACCCAAAAGAGAGCGAACTATGGCTACACCTTC.

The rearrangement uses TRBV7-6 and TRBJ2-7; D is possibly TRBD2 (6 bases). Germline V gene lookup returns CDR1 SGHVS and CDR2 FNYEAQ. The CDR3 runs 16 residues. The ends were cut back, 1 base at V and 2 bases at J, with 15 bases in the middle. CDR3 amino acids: CASSLGGGTFPYEQYF. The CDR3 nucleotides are TGTGCCAGCAGCTTAGGAGGCGGGACGTTTCCCTACGAGCAGTACTTC.

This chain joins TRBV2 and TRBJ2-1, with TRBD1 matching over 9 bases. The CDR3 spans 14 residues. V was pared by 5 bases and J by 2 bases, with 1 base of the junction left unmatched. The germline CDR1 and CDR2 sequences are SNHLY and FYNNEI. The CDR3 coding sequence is TGTGCCAGCAGTACAGGGGGCCCCTACAATGAGCAGTTCTTC. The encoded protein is CASSTGGPYNEQFF. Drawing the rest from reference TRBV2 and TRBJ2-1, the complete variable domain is EPEVTQTPSHQVTQMGQEVILRCVPISNHLYFYWYRQILGQKVEFLVSFYNNEISEKSEIFDDQFSVERPDGSNFTLKIRSTKLEDSAMYFCASSTGGPYNEQFFGPGTRLTVL.

The CDR3, as DNA: TGTGCCAGTAGCCGCCGGGAGAGAAACACCATATATTTT. It yields the protein CASSRRERNTIYF. The chain is built from TRBV19 and TRBJ1-3; D call uncertain. V was trimmed by 6 bases and J by 5 bases, leaving 11 bases between them. CDR1 and CDR2 from the germline V gene are LNHDA and SQIVND (reference sequence). The CDR3 sequence is 13 residues long. The full variable domain, completed using reference TRBV19 and TRBJ1-3, is DGGITQSPKYLFRKEGQNVTLSCEQNLNHDAMYWYRQDPGQGLRLIYYSQIVNDFQKGDIAEGYSVSREKKESFPLTVTSAQKNPTAFYLCASSRRERNTIYFGEGSWLTVV.

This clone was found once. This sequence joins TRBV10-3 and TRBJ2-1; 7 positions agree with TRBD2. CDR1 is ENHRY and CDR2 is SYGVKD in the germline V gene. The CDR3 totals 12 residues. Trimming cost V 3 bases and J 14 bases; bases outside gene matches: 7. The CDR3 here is CAISDIGGGKFF. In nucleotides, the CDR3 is TGTGCCATCAGTGATATCGGCGGGGGTAAGTTCTTC.

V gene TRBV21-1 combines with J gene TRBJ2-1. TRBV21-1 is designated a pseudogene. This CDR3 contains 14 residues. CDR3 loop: CASSSGTPGNEQFF. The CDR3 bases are TGTGCCAGCAGTTCGGGGACCCCTGGCAATGAGCAGTTCTTC.

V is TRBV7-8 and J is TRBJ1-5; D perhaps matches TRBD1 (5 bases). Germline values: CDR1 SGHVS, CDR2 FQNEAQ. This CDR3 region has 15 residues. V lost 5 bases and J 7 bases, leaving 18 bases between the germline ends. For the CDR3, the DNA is TGTGCCAGCAGCCCTCGGGGGGGAACGGGCCAGCCCCAGCATTTT. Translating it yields CASSPRGGTGQPQHF.

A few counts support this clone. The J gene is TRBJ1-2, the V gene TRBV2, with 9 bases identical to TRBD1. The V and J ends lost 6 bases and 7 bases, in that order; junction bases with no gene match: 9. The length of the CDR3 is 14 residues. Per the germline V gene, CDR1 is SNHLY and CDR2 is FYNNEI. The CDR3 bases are TGTGCCAGCAGGACCGGGACAGGGAGTGGTGGCTACACCTTC. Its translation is CASRTGTGSGGYTF.

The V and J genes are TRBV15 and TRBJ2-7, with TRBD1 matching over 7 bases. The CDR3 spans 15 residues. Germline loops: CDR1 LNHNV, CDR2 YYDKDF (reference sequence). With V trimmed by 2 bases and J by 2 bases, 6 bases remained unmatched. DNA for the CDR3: TGTGCCACCAGCAGACAACGACAGGGTCCCTACGAGCAGTACTTC. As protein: CATSRQRQGPYEQYF.

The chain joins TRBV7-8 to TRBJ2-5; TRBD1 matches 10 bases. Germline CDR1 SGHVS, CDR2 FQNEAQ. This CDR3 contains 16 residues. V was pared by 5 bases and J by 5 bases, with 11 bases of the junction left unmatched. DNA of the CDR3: TGTGCCAGCAGCACGCAGAGGACAGGGGGAAGCGAGACCCAGTACTTC. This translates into CASSTQRTGGSETQYF.

CDR3 DNA sequence: TGTGCCAGCAGTGGGACACTTCTCGTAAACACCGGGGAGCTGTTTTTT. Its translation: CASSGTLLVNTGELFF. The chain has TRBV2 and TRBJ2-2; weak D call: TRBD1 (5 bases). Trimming shortened V by 4 bases and J by 2 bases, and 14 bases separated the two germline ends. This CDR3 has 16 amino acids. Germline V CDR1 and CDR2: SNHLY, FYNNEI.

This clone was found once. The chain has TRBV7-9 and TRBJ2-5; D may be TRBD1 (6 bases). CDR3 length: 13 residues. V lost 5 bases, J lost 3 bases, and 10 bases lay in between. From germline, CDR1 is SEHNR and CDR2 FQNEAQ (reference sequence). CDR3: CASSLNREETQYF. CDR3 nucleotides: TGTGCCAGCAGCCTTAACAGGGAAGAGACCCAGTACTTC.

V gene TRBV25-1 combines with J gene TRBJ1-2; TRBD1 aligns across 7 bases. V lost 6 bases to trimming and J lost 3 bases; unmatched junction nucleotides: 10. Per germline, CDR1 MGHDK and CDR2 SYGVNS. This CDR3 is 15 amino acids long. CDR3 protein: CASRATGTDYYGYTF. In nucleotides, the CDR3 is TGTGCCAGCAGGGCTACCGGGACAGATTACTATGGCTACACCTTC.

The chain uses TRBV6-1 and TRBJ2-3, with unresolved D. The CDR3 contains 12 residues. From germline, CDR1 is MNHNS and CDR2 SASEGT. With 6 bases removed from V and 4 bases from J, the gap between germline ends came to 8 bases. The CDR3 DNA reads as TGTGCCAGCAGGCCCGAATCAGATACGCAGTATTTT. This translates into CASRPESDTQYF.

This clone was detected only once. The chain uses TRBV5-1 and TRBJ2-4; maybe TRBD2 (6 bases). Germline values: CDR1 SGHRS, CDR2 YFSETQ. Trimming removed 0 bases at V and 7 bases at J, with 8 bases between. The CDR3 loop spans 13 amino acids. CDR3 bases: TGCGCCAGCAGCTTGGCAGGAGGGAACATTCAGTACTTC. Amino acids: CASSLAGGNIQYF.

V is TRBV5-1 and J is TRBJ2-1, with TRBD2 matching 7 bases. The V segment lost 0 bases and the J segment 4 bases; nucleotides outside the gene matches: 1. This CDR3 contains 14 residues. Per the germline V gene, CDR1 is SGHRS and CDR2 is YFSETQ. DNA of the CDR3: TGCGCCAGCAGCTTGGGGGGAGGGTACAATGAGCAGTTCTTC. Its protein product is CASSLGGGYNEQFF. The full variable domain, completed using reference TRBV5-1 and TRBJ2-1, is KAGVTQTPRYLIKTRGQQVTLSCSPISGHRSVSWYQQTPGQGLQFLFEYFSETQRNKGNFPGRFSGRQFSNSRSEMNVSTLELGDSALYLCASSLGGGYNEQFFGPGTRLTVL.

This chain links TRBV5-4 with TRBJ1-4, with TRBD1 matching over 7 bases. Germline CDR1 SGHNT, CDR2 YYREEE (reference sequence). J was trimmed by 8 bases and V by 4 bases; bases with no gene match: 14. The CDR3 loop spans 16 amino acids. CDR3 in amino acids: CASSQGDSLGKEKLFF. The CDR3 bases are TGTGCCAGCAGCCAGGGGGACAGCCTAGGTAAAGAAAAACTGTTTTTT. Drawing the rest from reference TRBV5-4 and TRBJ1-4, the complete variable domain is ETGVTQSPTHLIKTRGQQVTLRCSSQSGHNTVSWYQQALGQGPQFIFQYYREEENGRGNFPPRFSGLQFPNYSSELNVNALELDDSALYLCASSQGDSLGKEKLFFGSGTQLSVL.

CDR3 residues: CASSSDGLSTDTQYF. DNA for the CDR3: TGCGCCAGCAGCTCCGACGGATTGAGCACAGATACGCAGTATTTT. The V and J genes are TRBV5-1 and TRBJ2-3; D not certain. The V end was cut by 3 bases, the J end by 0 bases, with 11 bases between. This CDR3 comprises 15 residues. Germline CDR1 reads SGHRS; CDR2 reads YFSETQ. Together with reference TRBV5-1 and TRBJ2-3, the CDR3 gives the full variable domain: KAGVTQTPRYLIKTRGQQVTLSCSPISGHRSVSWYQQTPGQGLQFLFEYFSETQRNKGNFPGRFSGRQFSNSRSEMNVSTLELGDSALYLCASSSDGLSTDTQYFGPGTRLTVL.

In DNA form, the CDR3 reads TGTGCCAGCAGCTTGGACGGGACCTATGGCTACACCTTC. Amino acids: CASSLDGTYGYTF. The chain is built from TRBV7-8 and TRBJ1-2; tentatively, D is TRBD1 (5 bases). The CDR3 runs to 13 residues. The germline CDR1 and CDR2 sequences are SGHVS and FQNEAQ. V lost 3 bases and J 4 bases, leaving 9 bases between the germline ends.